This T cell receptor (beta chain) was observed in a study of shared clonotypes between healthy human individuals. CDR1 LNHDA and CDR2 SQIVND come from the germline V gene (reference sequence). The CDR3 is made up of 15 amino acids. The ends lost 7 bases at V and 4 bases at J; junction bases unmatched: 10. Original processing notes: Sequence data from immunoSEQ were junction-only and lacked quality scores; consequently, filtering differed. The protocol was immunoSEQ multiplex PCR, while the TCRdb copy is restricted to in-frame clones and leaves out a portion. V, J and clone size derive from that table, while D and trimming were established from the DNA sequence. Here the sample spans approximately 2,200,000 clones, approximately 94% being singletons. Cells designated naive CD8 were CD45RO-negative and were positively selected for CCR7, with terminally differentiated effector memory CD45RA+ cells excluded.

The genes are TRBV19 and TRBJ1-2; 9 bases align to TRBD1. This clonotype originated in a young man in good health. Some clones in this sample may be carry-over from other donors' samples. Material for sequencing was naive CD8+ T cells from PBMCs. CDR3 nucleotide sequence: TGTGCCAGTACCGCTTCGGGACAGGGAATCTATGGCTACACCTTC. Translation: CASTASGQGIYGYTF.